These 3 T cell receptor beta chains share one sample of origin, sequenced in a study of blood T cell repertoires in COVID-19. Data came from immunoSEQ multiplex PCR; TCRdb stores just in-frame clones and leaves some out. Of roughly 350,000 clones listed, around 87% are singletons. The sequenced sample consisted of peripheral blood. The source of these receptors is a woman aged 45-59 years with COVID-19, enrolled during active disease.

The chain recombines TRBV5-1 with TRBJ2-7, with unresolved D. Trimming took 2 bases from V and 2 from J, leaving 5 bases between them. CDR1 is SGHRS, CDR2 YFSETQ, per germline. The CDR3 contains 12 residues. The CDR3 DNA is TGCGCCAGCAGCTTAACAGCCTACGAGCAGTACTTC. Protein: CASSLTAYEQYF.

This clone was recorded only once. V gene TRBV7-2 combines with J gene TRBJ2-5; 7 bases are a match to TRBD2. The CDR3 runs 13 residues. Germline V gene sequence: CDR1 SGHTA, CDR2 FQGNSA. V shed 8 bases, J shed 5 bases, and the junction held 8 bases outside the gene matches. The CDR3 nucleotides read TGTGCCAGCTCATGGACTAGAGGGGAGACCCAGTACTTC. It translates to CASSWTRGETQYF.

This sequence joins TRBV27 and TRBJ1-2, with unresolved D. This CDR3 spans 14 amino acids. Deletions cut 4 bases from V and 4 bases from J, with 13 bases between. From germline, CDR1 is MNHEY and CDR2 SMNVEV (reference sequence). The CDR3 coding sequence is TGTGCCAGCAGTTATCGGGGTGTAGGCTATGGCTACACCTTC. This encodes CASSYRGVGYGYTF.